Following are 18 T cell receptor beta chains from one sample sequenced in a study of cytomegalovirus exposure and HLA in healthy donors. PCR involved 60 Vbeta and 13 Jbeta primers. The protocol was immunoSEQ multiplex PCR, while the TCRdb copy is restricted to in-frame clones and leaves out a portion. The table has 200,000 to 250,000 clones, around 80% seen once. The source material was PBMCs. These receptors all stem from a woman in her sixties or seventies in good health and CMV-seropositive.

This chain uses TRBV19 with TRBJ2-2; no clear D gene. With 5 bases removed from V and 0 bases from J, the gap between germline ends came to 19 bases. The CDR3 covers 18 residues. The germline V gene encodes CDR1 LNHDA and CDR2 SQIVND (reference sequence). CDR3 sequence reads: CASSPPPGRQANTGELFF. CDR3 bases: TGTGCCAGTAGTCCCCCACCCGGAAGACAAGCGAACACCGGGGAGCTGTTTTTT.

This clone has a handful of counts. The chain has TRBV18 and TRBJ2-1; D not resolved. Germline values: CDR1 KGHSH, CDR2 LQKENI. CDR3 length: 17 residues. V shed 0 bases and J shed 0 bases, with 12 bases lying between them. The CDR3 region is CASSPPVAEISYNEQFF. The CDR3 DNA is TGTGCCAGCTCACCACCCGTTGCGGAAATCTCCTACAATGAGCAGTTCTTC.

This chain joins TRBV28 and TRBJ2-4; 11 nucleotides align to TRBD2. Trimming at V came to 3 bases and at J to 8 bases, leaving 6 bases not matched to a gene. The CDR3 has 15 amino acids. CDR1 and CDR2 from the germline V gene are MDHEN and SYDVKM. CDR3 loop: CASSFLAGGGYIQYF. The CDR3 DNA sequence: TGTGCCAGCAGTTTCCTAGCGGGGGGCGGATACATTCAGTACTTC.

The chain combines TRBV9 with TRBJ1-1; tentatively, D is TRBD1 (6 bases). Germline CDR1 and CDR2: SGDLS and YYNGEE. This CDR3 spans 14 amino acids. Trimming pared 2 bases from V and 1 base from J, leaving 9 bases between. CDR3 bases: TGTGCCAGCAGCGTCGGGACACCGAACACTGAAGCTTTCTTT. This gives the protein CASSVGTPNTEAFF.

V usage is TRBV11-2 and J usage is TRBJ1-1; D gene uncertain. This CDR3 contains 13 residues. Germline lookup yields CDR1 SGHAT and CDR2 FQNNGV. The V end lost 2 bases, the J end lost 10 bases, and 14 bases lay between the germline ends. The CDR3 DNA reads TGTGCCAGCAGCTTACGACAAAACCTGGGAGCTTTCTTT. Protein product: CASSLRQNLGAFF.

The chain recombines TRBV7-3 with TRBJ1-3, with D possibly matching TRBD1 (5 bases). The CDR3 spans 11 residues. The germline CDR1 and CDR2 sequences are SGHTA and FQGTGA. Deletions cut 4 bases from V and 8 bases from J, with 6 bases between. CDR3 in amino acids: CASSWGDTIYF. CDR3 nucleotides: TGTGCCAGCAGCTGGGGGGACACCATATATTTT.

The chain has TRBV9 and TRBJ2-3; a weak D match, TRBD2 (7 bases). The CDR3 has 16 residues. Germline loops: CDR1 SGDLS, CDR2 YYNGEE. V was pared by 0 bases and J by 6 bases, with 17 bases between. The CDR3 region has the DNA TGTGCCAGCAGCGTAGGGGCCGGGGGGCCGGGGGATACGCAGTATTTT. It codes for CASSVGAGGPGDTQYF.

The CDR3 here is CASSLGGYGGLSYEQYF. The CDR3 nucleotides are TGTGCCAGCAGCTTAGGAGGTTATGGGGGACTCTCCTACGAGCAGTACTTC. The gene calls are TRBV11-2 and TRBJ2-7; D is possibly TRBD2 (6 bases). Deletions cut 1 base from V and 0 bases from J, with 16 bases between. Germline CDR1 and CDR2: SGHAT and FQNNGV. The CDR3 spans 17 residues.

This chain uses TRBV2 with TRBJ2-1, with D tentatively TRBD2 (7 bases). V lost 3 bases to trimming and J lost 7 bases, with 13 bases between them. This CDR3 has 14 amino acids. Germline CDR1 reads SNHLY; CDR2 reads FYNNEI. Here the CDR3 DNA reads TGTGCCAGCAGTGACGGGGGAGGGGGAAATGAGCAGTTCTTC. Protein product: CASSDGGGGNEQFF.

The chain couples TRBV29-1 to TRBJ1-2; the D is unclear. Germline CDR1 SQVTM, CDR2 ANQGSEA. V shed 8 bases and J shed 6 bases, with 13 bases lying between them. The CDR3 runs 11 residues. The CDR3 spells CSPGDVDGYTF. CDR3 sequence (DNA): TGCAGCCCGGGAGATGTGGATGGCTACACCTTC.

The CDR3 loop reads CASSSQPGSYGYTF. DNA of the CDR3: TGTGCCAGCAGCTCGCAACCTGGCAGCTATGGCTACACCTTC. J is TRBJ1-2 and V is TRBV7-2; D gene ambiguous. The CDR3 runs to 14 residues. Trimming removed 4 bases from V and 4 bases from J, with 13 bases in between. From germline, CDR1 is SGHTA and CDR2 FQGNSA.

The genes are TRBV6-5 and TRBJ1-3; the match to TRBD1 covers 7 bases. Germline CDR1 MNHEY, CDR2 SVGAGI. CDR3 length: 14 residues. Trimming took 5 bases from V and 1 from J; bases not matched to a gene: 2. The CDR3 sequence is CASSPTGSGNTIYF. The CDR3 coding sequence is TGTGCCAGCAGTCCGACAGGGTCTGGAAACACCATATATTTT.

This clone has a single count. The rearrangement links TRBV5-3 to TRBJ1-5; no definite D call. TRBV5-3 is sorted into the ORF group, with uncertain function. This CDR3 is 10 amino acids long. V shed 6 bases and J shed 7 bases, with 5 bases lying between them. This CDR3 reads CARIPQPQHF. CDR3 DNA sequence: TGTGCCAGAATTCCACAGCCCCAGCATTTT.

The chain has TRBV7-8 and TRBJ2-7; 7 bases are shared with TRBD1. The length of the CDR3 is 14 residues. Germline CDR1 and CDR2: SGHVS and FQNEAQ. Losses at the gene ends were 0 bases for V and 6 bases for J; bases not matched to a gene: 5. The CDR3 nucleotides are TGTGCCAGCAGCTTAGCCCAGACAGGGCTCGAGCAGTACTTC. This encodes CASSLAQTGLEQYF. The whole variable domain, filled in from reference TRBV7-8 and TRBJ2-7, reads GAGVSQSPRYKVAKRGQDVALRCDPISGHVSLFWYQQALGQGPEFLTYFQNEAQLDKSGLPSDRFFAERPEGSVSTLKIQRTQQEDSAVYLCASSLAQTGLEQYFGPGTRLTVT.

The chain links TRBV19 to TRBJ1-1; a possible D gene is TRBD1 (6 bases). CDR1 is LNHDA and CDR2 is SQIVND in the germline V gene (reference sequence). V gave up 5 bases and J gave up 7 bases, with 11 bases separating them. The CDR3 is 12 amino acids. CDR3 region: CASSHRDGEAFF. The DNA of the CDR3 is TGTGCCAGTAGTCACAGGGATGGTGAAGCTTTCTTT. Full variable domain (remainder filled in from reference TRBV19 and TRBJ1-1): DGGITQSPKYLFRKEGQNVTLSCEQNLNHDAMYWYRQDPGQGLRLIYYSQIVNDFQKGDIAEGYSVSREKKESFPLTVTSAQKNPTAFYLCASSHRDGEAFFGQGTRLTVV.

The rearrangement links TRBV27 to TRBJ2-4; possible D gene TRBD2, 6 bases. Trimming took 3 bases from V and 6 from J, leaving 18 bases between them. CDR1 and CDR2 (germline): MNHEY, SMNVEV (reference sequence). The CDR3 totals 16 residues. The CDR3 here is CASSFSGTPRGNIQYF. As DNA, the CDR3 is TGTGCCAGCAGTTTTAGCGGAACACCCCGGGGAAACATTCAGTACTTC.

The rearrangement links TRBV6-5 to TRBJ2-7, with TRBD2 matching 13 bases. The CDR3 spans 14 residues. The germline V gene has CDR1 MNHEY and CDR2 SVGAGI. The V gene end was trimmed by 4 bases and the J gene end by 8 bases; junction bases not matched to a gene: 5. CDR3 DNA sequence: TGTGCCAGCAGTTCGGGACTAGCGGGGTTCCAGCAGTACTTC. Protein sequence: CASSSGLAGFQQYF.

This clone occurred a few times. CDR3 loop: CASSTGGYGELFF. The CDR3 DNA reads TGTGCCAGCAGTACAGGGGGGTACGGGGAGCTGTTTTTT. The rearrangement joins TRBV9 to TRBJ2-2, with 8 bases lining up with TRBD1. The CDR3 runs to 13 residues. The germline gives CDR1 SGDLS, CDR2 YYNGEE. V was pared by 5 bases and J by 7 bases, with 4 bases of the junction left unmatched.